These 23 T cell receptor beta chains were all obtained from the same sample, sequenced in a study of T cell responses to AZD1222 COVID-19 vaccine. Profiling relied on immunoSEQ multiplex PCR, and the TCRdb table lists in-frame clones only, not all of them. The data show about 84,000 clones, around 85% seen once. The source material was peripheral blood, sampled 28 days after the second AZD1222 dose. The origin of the receptors is an adult who received the AZD1222 COVID-19 vaccine.

The gene calls are TRBV10-1 and TRBJ1-1; D is ambiguous. V lost 4 bases, J lost 3 bases, and 9 bases lay in between. The CDR3 extends over 13 amino acids. Germline loops: CDR1 WNHNN, CDR2 SYGVQD (reference sequence). CDR3 residues: CASSGNMDTEAFF. CDR3 nucleotide sequence: TGCGCCAGCAGTGGAAATATGGACACTGAAGCTTTCTTT.

The chain links TRBV6-1 to TRBJ1-2, with D maybe TRBD1 (6 bases). Between the trimmed V and J ends, which lost 3 bases and 1 base, there was a span of 15 bases. The CDR3 runs to 16 residues. CDR1 and CDR2 from the germline V gene are MNHNS and SASEGT. Written as DNA, the CDR3 is TGTGCCAGCAGTGACAGGGGCCCCTTGGGTAACTATGGCTACACCTTC. Protein product: CASSDRGPLGNYGYTF.

V is TRBV18 and J is TRBJ1-1; 9 bases agree with TRBD1. Trimming at V came to 2 bases and at J to 7 bases, leaving 8 bases not matched to a gene. Looked up from germline, CDR1 is KGHSH and CDR2 is LQKENI. This CDR3 contains 15 residues. This CDR3 reads CASSPERQGVVEAFF. The CDR3 DNA reads TGTGCCAGCTCACCAGAACGACAGGGGGTGGTTGAAGCTTTCTTT.

V and J are TRBV7-6 and TRBJ1-2; 9 bases align to TRBD1. V lost 1 base, J lost 6 bases, and 6 bases stayed unmatched. In germline, CDR1 is SGHVS, CDR2 FNYEAQ. The CDR3 has 15 amino acids. The CDR3 region has the DNA TGTGCCAGCAGCTTAGAACAGGGGGCAACAAATGGCTACACCTTC. Its translation is CASSLEQGATNGYTF. Full variable domain (rest looked up from reference TRBV7-6 and TRBJ1-2): GAGVSQSPRYKVTKRGQDVALRCDPISGHVSLYWYRQALGQGPEFLTYFNYEAQQDKSGLPNDRFSAERPEGSISTLTIQRTEQRDSAMYRCASSLEQGATNGYTFGSGTRLTVV.

The V call is TRBV19, the J call TRBJ1-5; 9 positions match TRBD1. This CDR3 has 15 amino acids. Per the germline V gene, CDR1 is LNHDA and CDR2 is SQIVND (reference sequence). V lost 4 bases, J lost 3 bases, and 4 bases stayed unmatched. The CDR3 here is CASSTGTGPNQPQHF. The CDR3 DNA reads TGTGCCAGTAGTACCGGGACAGGGCCCAATCAGCCCCAGCATTTT.

V gene TRBV7-8 combines with J gene TRBJ2-5, with D tentatively TRBD2 (6 bases). V was clipped by 4 bases and J by 7 bases, with 25 bases between them. The CDR3 covers 17 residues. CDR1 is SGHVS, CDR2 FQNEAQ, per germline. The CDR3 reads CASSYRRVVGGYGTQYF. CDR3 bases: TGTGCCAGCAGCTACCGCCGCGTCGTGGGAGGCTATGGGACCCAGTACTTC.

In this sample, this clone turned up a few times. The junction departs from the called germline gene at one end, perhaps through a read error. The J gene is TRBJ2-3, the V gene TRBV2; D is tentatively TRBD1 or TRBD2 (5 bases each). The CDR3 loop spans 14 amino acids. Germline CDR1 SNHLY, CDR2 FYNNEI. For the CDR3, the DNA is TGTGCCAGCAGTCCCGGGACGGGGATTAGTTTGGGGGATTTT. This codes for CASSPGTGISLGDF.

The rearrangement joins TRBV18 to TRBJ2-1, with 11 bases lining up with TRBD2. With 5 bases clipped from V and 3 bases from J, the junction kept 3 bases outside the gene matches. Looked up from germline, CDR1 is KGHSH and CDR2 is LQKENI. The CDR3 extends over 15 amino acids. Here the CDR3 DNA reads TGTGCCAGCTCAATCGGGACTAGCGGCTACAATGAGCAGTTCTTC. Its protein is CASSIGTSGYNEQFF.

The gene calls are TRBV10-3 and TRBJ2-1, with a possible D match to TRBD2 (5 bases). The CDR3 runs to 12 residues. Trimming left V 11 bases short and J 1 base short, with 9 bases between. The germline gives CDR1 ENHRY, CDR2 SYGVKD. CDR3 sequence reads: CASGESYNEQFF. The CDR3 coding sequence is TGTGCCTCCGGGGAGTCCTACAATGAGCAGTTCTTC.

The V gene is TRBV25-1, the J gene TRBJ2-7, with D possibly called TRBD1 or TRBD2 (5 bases each). The CDR3 loop spans 13 amino acids. Germline CDR1 reads MGHDK; CDR2 reads SYGVNS. Trimming left V 6 bases short and J 6 bases short, with 15 bases between. The CDR3 DNA reads TGTGCCAGCAGAGCCCCCGGGGCGGGCGAGCAGTACTTC. Translating it yields CASRAPGAGEQYF.

The chain carries TRBV9 and TRBJ2-7; 8 bases agree with TRBD1. The CDR3 has 15 residues. Germline V gives CDR1 SGDLS, CDR2 YYNGEE. V dropped 4 bases and J dropped 2; count of bases not matched to a gene: 8. In DNA form, the CDR3 reads TGTGCCAGCAGCTATACAGGGGGAGAAACCTACGAGCAGTACTTC. As protein: CASSYTGGETYEQYF.

This clone occurred a few times. The rearrangement uses TRBV14 and TRBJ1-2; D uncertain. This CDR3 region has 14 residues. Germline lookup yields CDR1 SGHDN and CDR2 FVKESK. V was trimmed by 0 bases and J by 6 bases, leaving 11 bases between them. The CDR3 nucleotides read TGTGCCAGCAGCCAAGAGGGTAGGGCAGATGGCTACACCTTC. It yields the protein CASSQEGRADGYTF. Combining the CDR3 with reference TRBV14 and TRBJ1-2 gives the whole variable domain EAGVTQFPSHSVIEKGQTVTLRCDPISGHDNLYWYRRVMGKEIKFLLHFVKESKQDESGMPNNRFLAERTGGTYSTLKVQPAELEDSGVYFCASSQEGRADGYTFGSGTRLTVV.

The gene calls are TRBV28 and TRBJ2-3; D uncertain. The germline V gene encodes CDR1 MDHEN and CDR2 SYDVKM. The V gene lost 9 bases and the J gene lost 1 base, with 11 bases spanning the gap. This CDR3 has 13 amino acids. CDR3 in DNA: TGTGCCAGTCGCGAGTGGGGCACAGATACGCAGTATTTT. This gives the protein CASREWGTDTQYF.

V gene TRBV12-3 or TRBV12-4 combines with J gene TRBJ2-7; the D is unclear. The CDR3 contains 11 residues. The V gene lost 8 bases and the J gene lost 5 bases, with 10 bases spanning the gap. CDR3 DNA sequence: TGTGCCAGCCGGAATTCCCACGAGCAGTACTTC. It codes for CASRNSHEQYF.

J is TRBJ1-3 and V is TRBV7-2; D ambiguous. This CDR3 comprises 14 residues. V gave up 1 base and J gave up 4 bases, with 8 bases separating them. Germline CDR1 SGHTA, CDR2 FQGNSA. DNA of the CDR3: TGTGCCAGCAGCTTAGTACCCGGAGGAAACACCATATATTTT. Its protein product is CASSLVPGGNTIYF.

In its sample, this clone is medium-sized. An end of the junction differs from the germline gene, which may be a read error. This sequence joins TRBV7-7 and TRBJ2-7; D is perhaps TRBD1 (6 bases). The CDR3 consists of 14 residues. Germline V gene lookup returns CDR1 SSHAT and CDR2 FNYEAQ (reference sequence). The CDR3 reads CASSLGTSSYEQYF. CDR3 nucleotide sequence: TGTGCTAGCAGCTTGGGGACATCCTCCTACGAGCAGTACTTC.

This clone has more than one count but fewer than ten. The chain carries TRBV28 and TRBJ2-6, with 8 bases fitting TRBD1. CDR3 length equals 18 residues. In germline, CDR1 is MDHEN, CDR2 SYDVKM. Trimming took 6 bases from V and 2 from J; bases not matched to a gene: 12. The CDR3 DNA reads TGTGCCAGCAGAGCTATTGGGACAGGATCCACTGGGGCCAACGTCCTGACTTTC. Residues: CASRAIGTGSTGANVLTF.

V and J are TRBV2 and TRBJ1-1; 7 positions match TRBD1. The CDR3 runs to 15 residues. Trimming removed 4 bases from V and 5 bases from J; junction bases left unmatched: 10. The V gene's germline CDR1 is SNHLY and CDR2 FYNNEI. The CDR3 DNA is TGTGCCAGCAGTGTCCAACCCAGGGGGGGAACTGAAGCTTTCTTT. This gives the protein CASSVQPRGGTEAFF.

The V and J genes are TRBV6-6 and TRBJ2-7; D perhaps matches TRBD1 (6 bases). The V end was cut by 5 bases, the J end by 5 bases, with 22 bases between. The CDR3 runs to 16 residues. Germline loops: CDR1 MNHNY, CDR2 SVGAGI (reference sequence). This CDR3 reads CASSTGDKPSVDEQYF. The DNA of the CDR3 is TGTGCCAGCAGTACCGGGGACAAGCCTTCGGTGGACGAGCAGTACTTC.

This clone turned up a few times. This chain connects TRBV5-6 to TRBJ2-7; D gene unclear. Trimming shortened V by 3 bases and J by 2 bases, and 12 bases separated the two germline ends. The CDR3 is made up of 14 amino acids. CDR1 is SGHDT and CDR2 is YYEEEE in the germline V gene. The CDR3 nucleotides are TGTGCCAGCAGCTGGGGTTCGCGGACCTACGAGCAGTACTTC. It codes for CASSWGSRTYEQYF.

The J gene is TRBJ2-7, the V gene TRBV4-1, with D perhaps matching TRBD2 (6 bases). In germline, CDR1 is MGHRA, CDR2 YSYEKL. The CDR3 totals 15 residues. Deletions cut 1 base from V and 5 bases from J, with 15 bases between. CDR3 sequence (DNA): TGCGCCAGCAGCCAAGCCGGGGGTCTCCTGGACGAGCAGTACTTC. Amino acid sequence: CASSQAGGLLDEQYF.

This chain joins TRBV24-1 and TRBJ2-1; 8 bases line up with TRBD2. Germline loops: CDR1 KGHDR, CDR2 SFDVKD. J lost 1 base, V lost 2 bases, and 6 bases had no gene match. The CDR3 covers 17 residues. CDR3 sequence: CATSDWVAGRSYNEQFF. CDR3 nucleotides: TGTGCCACCAGTGATTGGGTAGCGGGGAGGTCCTACAATGAGCAGTTCTTC.

The chain joins TRBV28 to TRBJ2-7, with 7 bases identical to TRBD1. From germline, CDR1 is MDHEN and CDR2 SYDVKM. This CDR3 is built from 14 residues. V lost 4 bases, J lost 2 bases, and 5 bases stayed unmatched. The DNA for the CDR3 is TGTGCCAGCAGTTCGGGACAGACAACCTACGAGCAGTACTTC. It is translated as CASSSGQTTYEQYF. Supplemented by reference TRBV28 and TRBJ2-7, the full variable domain reads DVKVTQSSRYLVKRTGEKVFLECVQDMDHENMFWYRQDPGLGLRLIYFSYDVKMKEKGDIPEGYSVSREKKERFSLILESASTNQTSMYLCASSSGQTTYEQYFGPGTRLTVT.